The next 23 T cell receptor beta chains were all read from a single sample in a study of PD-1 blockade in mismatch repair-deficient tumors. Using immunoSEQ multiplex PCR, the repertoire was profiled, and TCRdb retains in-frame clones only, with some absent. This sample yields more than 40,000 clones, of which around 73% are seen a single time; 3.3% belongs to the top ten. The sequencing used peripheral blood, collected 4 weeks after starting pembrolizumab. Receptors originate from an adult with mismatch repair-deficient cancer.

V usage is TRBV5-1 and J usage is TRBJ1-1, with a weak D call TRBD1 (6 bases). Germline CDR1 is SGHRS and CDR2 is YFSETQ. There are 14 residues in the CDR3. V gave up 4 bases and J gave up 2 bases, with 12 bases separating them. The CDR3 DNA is TGCGCCAGCAGCCCAACGACAGGAAACACTGAAGCTTTCTTT. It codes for CASSPTTGNTEAFF. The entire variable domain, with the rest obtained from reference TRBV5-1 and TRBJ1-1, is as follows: KAGVTQTPRYLIKTRGQQVTLSCSPISGHRSVSWYQQTPGQGLQFLFEYFSETQRNKGNFPGRFSGRQFSNSRSEMNVSTLELGDSALYLCASSPTTGNTEAFFGQGTRLTVV.

CDR3 loop: CASSSAGGWHNEQFF. In nucleotides, the CDR3 is TGTGCCAGCAGCTCCGCGGGAGGGTGGCACAATGAGCAGTTCTTC. The chain employs TRBV7-3 and TRBJ2-1, with 9 bases fitting TRBD2. Trimming removed 4 bases from V and 5 bases from J; junction bases left unmatched: 6. CDR1 is SGHTA and CDR2 is FQGTGA in the germline V gene. CDR3 length: 15 residues.

CDR3 nucleotides: TGCGCCAGCAGTCGCCCAGACGAGGGAGCCACAGATACGCAGTATTTT. This sequence encodes CASSRPDEGATDTQYF. The gene calls are TRBV5-1 and TRBJ2-3, with a tentative D call TRBD2 (5 bases). CDR1 is SGHRS and CDR2 is YFSETQ in the germline V gene. With 5 bases removed from V and 2 bases from J, the gap between germline ends came to 18 bases. The CDR3 contains 16 residues.

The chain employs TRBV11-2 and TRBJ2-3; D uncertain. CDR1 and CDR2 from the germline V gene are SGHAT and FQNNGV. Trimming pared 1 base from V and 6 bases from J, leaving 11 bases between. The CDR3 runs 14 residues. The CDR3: CASSLATALDTQYF. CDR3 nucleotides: TGTGCCAGCAGCTTAGCAACGGCGTTGGATACGCAGTATTTT.

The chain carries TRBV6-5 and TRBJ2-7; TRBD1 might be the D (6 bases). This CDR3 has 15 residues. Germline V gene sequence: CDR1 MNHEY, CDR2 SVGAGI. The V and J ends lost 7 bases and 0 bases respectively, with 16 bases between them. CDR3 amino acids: CASKEVTGSSYEQYF. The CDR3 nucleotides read TGTGCCAGCAAGGAAGTGACAGGTAGCTCCTACGAGCAGTACTTC.

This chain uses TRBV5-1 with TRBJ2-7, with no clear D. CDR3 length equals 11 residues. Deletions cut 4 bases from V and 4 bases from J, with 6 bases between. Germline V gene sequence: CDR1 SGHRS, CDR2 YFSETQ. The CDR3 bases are TGCGCCAGCAGCGGTGCTTACGAGCAGTACTTC. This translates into CASSGAYEQYF.

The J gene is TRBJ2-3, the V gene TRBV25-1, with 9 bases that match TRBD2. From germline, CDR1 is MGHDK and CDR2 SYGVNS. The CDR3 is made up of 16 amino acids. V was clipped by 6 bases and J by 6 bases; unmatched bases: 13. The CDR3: CASSPSSAGGRDTQYF. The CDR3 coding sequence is TGTGCCAGCAGCCCCTCTTCAGCGGGGGGCAGGGATACGCAGTATTTT. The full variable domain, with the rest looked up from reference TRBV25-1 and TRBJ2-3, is EADIYQTPRYLVIGTGKKITLECSQTMGHDKMYWYQQDPGMELHLIHYSYGVNSTEKGDLSSESTVSRIRTEHFPLTLESARPSHTSQYLCASSPSSAGGRDTQYFGPGTRLTVL.

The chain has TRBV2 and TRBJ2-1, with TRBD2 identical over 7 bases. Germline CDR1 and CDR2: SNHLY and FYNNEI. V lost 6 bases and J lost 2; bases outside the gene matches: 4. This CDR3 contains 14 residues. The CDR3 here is CASRSAGTYNEQFF. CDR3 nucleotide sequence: TGTGCCAGCAGATCAGCGGGGACCTACAATGAGCAGTTCTTC.

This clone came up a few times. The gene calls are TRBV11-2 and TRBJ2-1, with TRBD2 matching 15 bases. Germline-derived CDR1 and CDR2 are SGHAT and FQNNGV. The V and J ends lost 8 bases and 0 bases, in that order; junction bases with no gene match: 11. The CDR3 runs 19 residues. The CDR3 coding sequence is TGTGCCAGCGCCTGGGAAGGACTAGCGGGAGGGAGCTCCTACAATGAGCAGTTCTTC. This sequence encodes CASAWEGLAGGSSYNEQFF.

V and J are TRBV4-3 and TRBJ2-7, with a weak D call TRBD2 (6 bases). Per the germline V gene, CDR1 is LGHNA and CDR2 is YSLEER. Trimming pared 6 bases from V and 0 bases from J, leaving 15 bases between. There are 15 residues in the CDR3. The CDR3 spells CASSHVAESSYEQYF. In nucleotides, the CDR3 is TGCGCCAGCAGTCACGTAGCGGAAAGCTCCTACGAGCAGTACTTC.

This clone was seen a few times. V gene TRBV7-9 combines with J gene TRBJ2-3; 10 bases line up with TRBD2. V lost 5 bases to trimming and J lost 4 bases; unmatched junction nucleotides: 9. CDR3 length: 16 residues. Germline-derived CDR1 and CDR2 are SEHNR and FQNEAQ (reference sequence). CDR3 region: CASSRASGSGADTQYF. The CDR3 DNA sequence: TGTGCCAGCAGCCGGGCTAGCGGGAGCGGGGCAGATACGCAGTATTTT.

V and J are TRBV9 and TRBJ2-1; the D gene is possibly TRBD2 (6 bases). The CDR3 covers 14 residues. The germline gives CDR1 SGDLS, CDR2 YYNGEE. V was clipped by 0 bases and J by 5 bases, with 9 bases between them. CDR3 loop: CASSVAWTNNEQFF. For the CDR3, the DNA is TGTGCCAGCAGCGTAGCTTGGACTAACAATGAGCAGTTCTTC.

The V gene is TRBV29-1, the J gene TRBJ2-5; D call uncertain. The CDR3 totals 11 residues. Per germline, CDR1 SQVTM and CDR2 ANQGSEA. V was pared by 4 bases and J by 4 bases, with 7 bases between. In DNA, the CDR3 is TGCAGCGTTGCCGTTCGAGAGACCCAGTACTTC. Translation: CSVAVRETQYF.

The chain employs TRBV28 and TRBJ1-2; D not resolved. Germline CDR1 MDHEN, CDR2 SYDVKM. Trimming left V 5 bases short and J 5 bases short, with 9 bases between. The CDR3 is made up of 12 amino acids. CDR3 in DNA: TGTGCCAGCAGTCTACAGTCGTATGGCTACACCTTC. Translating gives CASSLQSYGYTF.

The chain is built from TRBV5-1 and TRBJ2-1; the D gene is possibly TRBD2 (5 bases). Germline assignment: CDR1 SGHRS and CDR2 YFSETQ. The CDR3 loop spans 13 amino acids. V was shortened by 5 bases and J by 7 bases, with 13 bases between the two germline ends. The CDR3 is CASSIPPGNEQFF. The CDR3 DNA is TGCGCCAGCAGTATACCCCCGGGGAATGAGCAGTTCTTC.

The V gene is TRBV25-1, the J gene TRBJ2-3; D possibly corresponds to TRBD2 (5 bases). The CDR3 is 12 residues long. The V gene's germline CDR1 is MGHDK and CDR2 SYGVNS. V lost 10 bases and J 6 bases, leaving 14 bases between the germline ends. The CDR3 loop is CATEPPGDTQYF. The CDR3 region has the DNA TGTGCCACCGAACCCCCGGGGGATACGCAGTATTTT.

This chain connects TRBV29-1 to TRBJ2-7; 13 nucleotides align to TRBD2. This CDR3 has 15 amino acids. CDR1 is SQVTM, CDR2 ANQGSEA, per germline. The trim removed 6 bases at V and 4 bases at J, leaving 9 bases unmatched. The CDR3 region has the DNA TGCAGCGTGAAAAAGGGACTAGCGGGAATATACGAGCAGTACTTC. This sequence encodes CSVKKGLAGIYEQYF.

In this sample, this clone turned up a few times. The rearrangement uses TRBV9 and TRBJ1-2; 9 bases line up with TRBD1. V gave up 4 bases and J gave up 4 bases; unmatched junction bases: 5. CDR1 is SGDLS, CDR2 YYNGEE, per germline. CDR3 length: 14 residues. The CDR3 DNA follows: TGTGCCAGCAGCCTACAGACAGGGGGCTATGGCTACACCTTC. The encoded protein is CASSLQTGGYGYTF.

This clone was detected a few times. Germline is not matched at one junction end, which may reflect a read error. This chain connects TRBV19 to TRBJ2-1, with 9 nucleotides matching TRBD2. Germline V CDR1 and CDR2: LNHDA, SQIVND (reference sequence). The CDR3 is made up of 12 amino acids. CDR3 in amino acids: CASSQAGGPPLF. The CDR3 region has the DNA TGTGCCAGTAGCCAAGCGGGAGGCCCCCCGCTCTTC. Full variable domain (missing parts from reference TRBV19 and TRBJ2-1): DGGITQSPKYLFRKEGQNVTLSCEQNLNHDAMYWYRQDPGQGLRLIYYSQIVNDFQKGDIAEGYSVSREKKESFPLTVTSAQKNPTAFYLCASSQAGGPPLFGPGTRLTVL.

The CDR3 sequence is CASGLAGLSGELFF. CDR3 bases: TGTGCCAGCGGACTAGCGGGACTGTCCGGGGAGCTGTTTTTT. This sequence joins TRBV27 and TRBJ2-2, with 12 bases lining up with TRBD2. V was pared by 8 bases and J by 6 bases, with 4 bases of the junction left unmatched. Germline V gene data show CDR1 as MNHEY and CDR2 as SMNVEV (reference sequence). The CDR3 contains 14 residues.

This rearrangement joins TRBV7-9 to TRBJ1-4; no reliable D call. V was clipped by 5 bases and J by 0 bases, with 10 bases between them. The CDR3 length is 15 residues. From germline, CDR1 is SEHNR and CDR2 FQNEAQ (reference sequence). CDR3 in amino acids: CASSGDPATNEKLFF. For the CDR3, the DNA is TGTGCCAGCAGCGGGGATCCAGCAACTAATGAAAAACTGTTTTTT.

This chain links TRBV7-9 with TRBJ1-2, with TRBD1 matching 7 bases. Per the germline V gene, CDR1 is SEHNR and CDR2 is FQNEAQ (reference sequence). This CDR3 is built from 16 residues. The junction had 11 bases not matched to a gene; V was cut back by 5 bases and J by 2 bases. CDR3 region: CASSPLITGANYGYTF. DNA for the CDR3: TGTGCCAGCAGCCCTCTCATCACAGGGGCCAACTATGGCTACACCTTC.

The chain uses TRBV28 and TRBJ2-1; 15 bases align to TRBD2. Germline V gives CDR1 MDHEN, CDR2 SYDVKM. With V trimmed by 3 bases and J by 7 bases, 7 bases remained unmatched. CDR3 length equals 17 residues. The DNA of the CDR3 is TGTGCCAGCAGTTTCGGACTAGCGGGAGGGCCAGGGAATGAGCAGTTCTTC. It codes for CASSFGLAGGPGNEQFF.